A selection of T cell receptor beta chains follows, all from one sample in a study of regulatory T cells in long-lasting Graves disease. TCRdb re-derived calls from the multiplex PCR reads in MiXCR, one entry per CDR3 protein. The sample gives fewer than 650,000 distinct CDR3 sequences, 15% to 20% of which show up once; 15% to 20% is in the top ten. The same sample was also used in a study of T cells in Graves' hyperthyroidism and ophthalmopathy.

Sample: peripheral blood mononuclear cells (PBMCs), taken at new diagnosis, from a patient treated with antithyroid drugs. These TCRs come from a woman between 25 and 40 years old with Graves disease. The CDR3 runs from the conserved cysteine through the conserved F or W. The D gene is left open where the match is weak. For some rows the clone size is stated as once, few or many, or as a class when expanded; others skip it.

TRBV18,TRBD1,TRBJ1-2,.,TGTGCCAGCTCACCACCACTCCAGGGGGCTAGTGGCTACACCTTC,CASSPPLQGASGYTF
TRBV6-1,.,TRBJ1-5,.,TGTGCCAGCAGGCAGGGGCTGGATCAGCCCCAGCATTTT,CASRQGLDQPQHF
TRBV15,.,TRBJ2-4,.,TGTGCCACCAGCAGAACCGGGCGGGAAAACATTCAGTACTTC,CATSRTGRENIQYF
TRBV5-1,.,TRBJ2-2,few,TGCGCCAGCAGCTTTCTGGGGCTTGAGGCCGGGGAGCTGTTTTTT,CASSFLGLEAGELFF
TRBV5-5,.,TRBJ2-1,few,TGTGCCAGCAGCTTGTTATGGCAGGACAATGAGCAGTTCTTC,CASSLLWQDNEQFF
TRBV30,.,TRBJ1-1,many,TGTGCCTGGGGGGCCCCTTCGGTGGCTGAAGCTTTCTTT,CAWGAPSVAEAFF
TRBV6-1,.,TRBJ1-5,.,TGTGCCAGCAAGCAAGGGGGGAGATATAGCAATCAGCCCCAGCATTTT,CASKQGGRYSNQPQHF
TRBV28,.,TRBJ1-2,many,TGTGCCAGCGGAAAAGGACAGTATGGCTACACCTTC,CASGKGQYGYTF
TRBV15,.,TRBJ1-6,.,TGTGCCACCAGCGACGGGGTGGGGGATTTGTCACCCCTCCACTTT,CATSDGVGDLSPLHF
TRBV24-1,.,TRBJ2-2,.,TGTGCCACCAGTGATTGGGGCAGAGCGAACACCGGGGAGCTGTTTTTT,CATSDWGRANTGELFF
TRBV14,.,TRBJ1-1,few,TGTGCCAGCAGCCAAGATTGGGGGCAGGCGAACACTGAAGCTTTCTTT,CASSQDWGQANTEAFF
TRBV2,TRBD2,TRBJ2-2,many,TGTGCCAGCAGAAAAACTAGCGGGAGAAGCACCGGGGAGCTGTTTTTT,CASRKTSGRSTGELFF
TRBV6-9,.,TRBJ2-3,many,TGTGCCAGCAGTTACACCGGATCAGATACGCAGTATTTT,CASSYTGSDTQYF
TRBV6-1,.,TRBJ1-2,.,TGTGCCAGCAGAATTCCTGGGACCTATGGCTACACCTTC,CASRIPGTYGYTF
TRBV18,.,TRBJ2-2,.,TGTGCCAGCTCACCACCAGGTCGCCTCTCCTACACCGGGGAGCTGTTTTTT,CASSPPGRLSYTGELFF
TRBV6-1,TRBD1,TRBJ2-3,.,TGTGCCAGCAGAAAGGACAGGCCCACAGATACGCAGTATTTT,CASRKDRPTDTQYF
TRBV7-2,TRBD1,TRBJ2-6,few,TGTGCCAGCAGCTTAACGGTCCGGACAGGACGGGGGGCCAACGTCCTGACTTTC,CASSLTVRTGRGANVLTF
TRBV28,.,TRBJ2-1,many,TGTGCCAGCAGGGCACCTTTGAACAATGAGCAGTTCTTC,CASRAPLNNEQFF
TRBV25-1,.,TRBJ2-2,few,TGTGCCAGCACCCTGAATCCGGCGACCGGGGAGCTGTTTTTT,CASTLNPATGELFF
TRBV28,.,TRBJ2-3,.,TGTGCCAGCAGTTTCTTTGGCTTAGCAGATACGCAGTATTTT,CASSFFGLADTQYF
TRBV2,.,TRBJ2-3,many,TGTGCCAGCTGCGTGTCCACAGATACGCAGTATTTT,CASCVSTDTQYF
TRBV19,TRBD1,TRBJ1-1,.,TGTGCCAGTAGTCGGGACAGGGAGTCCACTGAAGCTTTCTTT,CASSRDRESTEAFF
TRBV6-1,TRBD2,TRBJ2-2,.,TGTGCCAGCAGTCCCCCCGGGACCCGGGAGGCCGGGGAGCTGTTTTTT,CASSPPGTREAGELFF
TRBV5-1,TRBD2,TRBJ2-5,few,TGCGCCAGCCGGGTCCTGCGGGGGGAGGAGACCCAGTACTTC,CASRVLRGEETQYF
TRBV11-2,.,TRBJ2-2,.,TGTGCCAGCAGCTCTCTGCGCGGGACTCACAGTCGAAGCGGGGAGCTGTTTTTT,CASSSLRGTHSRSGELFF
TRBV5-5,.,TRBJ2-7,once,TGTGCCAGCAGCTTGGGATCAGTCCTTGGCGAGCAGTACTTC,CASSLGSVLGEQYF
TRBV3-1,.,TRBJ2-2,few,TGTGCCAGCACCCGAGTGGGGGGCGGGGAGCTGTTTTTT,CASTRVGGGELFF
TRBV30,.,TRBJ2-5,.,TGTGCCTGGAATAGTGTACAAGAGACCCAGTACTTC,CAWNSVQETQYF
TRBV4-2,.,TRBJ2-3,once,TGTGCCAGCAGCCAAGAGGGCCAGGGAACAGATACGCAGTATTTT,CASSQEGQGTDTQYF
TRBV3-1,.,TRBJ1-2,once,TGTGCCAGCAGCCAAGCTGGGACGGCGAACTATGGCTACACCTTC,CASSQAGTANYGYTF
TRBV18,.,TRBJ1-6,.,TGTGCCAGCTCACCCGGGGGGGTGGATTCACCCCTCCACTTT,CASSPGGVDSPLHF
TRBV28,.,TRBJ2-4,many,TGTGCCAGCAGTTTAAGGTTGGGGGGAGACAAAAACATTCAGTACTTC,CASSLRLGGDKNIQYF
TRBV28,.,TRBJ2-3,many,TGTGCCAGCAGTTTACCGACAGGACCGTTAGGGCAGTATTTT,CASSLPTGPLGQYF
TRBV28,.,TRBJ2-1,many,TGTGCCAGCAGTCCCCGACTAGAGGAAGGGCAGTTCTTC,CASSPRLEEGQFF
TRBV3-1,.,TRBJ2-1,few,TGTGCCAGCAGCCAAGATATGATTACATTTCTACAGTTCTTC,CASSQDMITFLQFF
TRBV9,.,TRBJ2-7,.,TGTGCCAGCAGCCCAAGAGGTTTGGGGGTCGAGCAGTACTTC,CASSPRGLGVEQYF
TRBV28,TRBD2,TRBJ2-3,many,TGTGCCAGCACCCGAGGGACTAGCAGCACAGATACGCAGTATTTT,CASTRGTSSTDTQYF
TRBV24-1,.,TRBJ1-4,many,TGTGCCACCAGTGATTCTGGAAGGGACGAAAAACTGTTTTTT,CATSDSGRDEKLFF
TRBV28,.,TRBJ2-5,many,TGTGCCAGCAGACCATCCGTATCAACCCAGTACTTC,CASRPSVSTQYF
TRBV20-1,.,TRBJ1-1,many,TGCAGTGCAACCCGTACAGAGAACACTGAAGCTTTCTTT,CSATRTENTEAFF
TRBV6-2/TRBV6-3,.,TRBJ1-1,few,TGTGCCAGCAGTAAAGACAGCCTAGGGGCTTTCTTT,CASSKDSLGAFF
TRBV20-1,.,TRBJ1-2,few,TGCAGTGCTTACAGGAGGGAATATGGCTACACCTTC,CSAYRREYGYTF
TRBV15,TRBD1,TRBJ2-7,.,TGTGCCACCAGCAGCCGGGACAGGGGGTACTACGAGCAGTACTTC,CATSSRDRGYYEQYF
TRBV11-1,.,TRBJ2-2,many,TGTGCCAGCAGCTTAAGGGGAAGCACCGGGGAGCTGTTTTTT,CASSLRGSTGELFF
TRBV30,TRBD1,TRBJ2-7,few,TGTGCCTGGAGTGACCTAGGGACAGTCTACGAGCAGTACTTC,CAWSDLGTVYEQYF
TRBV5-4,.,TRBJ1-3,.,TGTGCCAGCAGCCCCTATCAGTCTGGAAACACCATATATTTT,CASSPYQSGNTIYF
TRBV11-2,TRBD1,TRBJ2-7,many,TGTGCCAGCAGCCGTCCCCGGGACAGGGACCACGAGCAGTACTTC,CASSRPRDRDHEQYF
TRBV5-1,TRBD1,TRBJ1-1,many,TGCGCCAGCAGCTTAACAGGGGGCGGACTGGGCACTGAAGCTTTCTTT,CASSLTGGGLGTEAFF
TRBV7-9,TRBD1,TRBJ1-1,many,TGTGCCAGCAGTAACGCCGGGACAGCTAACACTGAAGCTTTCTTT,CASSNAGTANTEAFF
TRBV3-1,TRBD1,TRBJ1-2,few,TGTGCCAGCAGCCGGGACAGGGCGACCTATGGCTACACCTTC,CASSRDRATYGYTF
TRBV12-3/TRBV12-4,.,TRBJ1-4,.,TGTGCCAGCAGCCATGGGTTTGCAACTAATGAAAAACTGTTTTTT,CASSHGFATNEKLFF
TRBV18,.,TRBJ2-7,few,TGTGCCAGCTCAAATGGGGACATTACCTACGAGCAGTACTTC,CASSNGDITYEQYF
TRBV4-1,TRBD1,TRBJ2-4,.,TGCGCCAGCAGCCAGCCGGGACAGGGACCCCAAAACATTCAGTACTTC,CASSQPGQGPQNIQYF
TRBV5-1,TRBD1,TRBJ1-5,many,TGCGCCAGCAGCCCGGGGACAGGTCGGACGAGGCCCCAGCATTTT,CASSPGTGRTRPQHF